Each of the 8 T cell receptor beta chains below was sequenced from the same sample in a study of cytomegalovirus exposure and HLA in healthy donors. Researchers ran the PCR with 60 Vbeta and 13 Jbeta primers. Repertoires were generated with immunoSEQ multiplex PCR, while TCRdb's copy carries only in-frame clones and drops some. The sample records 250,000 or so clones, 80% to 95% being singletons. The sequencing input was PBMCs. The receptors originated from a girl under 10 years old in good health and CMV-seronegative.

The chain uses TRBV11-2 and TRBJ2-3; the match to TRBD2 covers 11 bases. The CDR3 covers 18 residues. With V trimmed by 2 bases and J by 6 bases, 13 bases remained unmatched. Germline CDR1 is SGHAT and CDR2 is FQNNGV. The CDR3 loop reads CASSLKVASGRSGDTQYF. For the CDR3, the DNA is TGTGCCAGCAGCTTAAAGGTGGCTAGCGGGAGGTCAGGGGATACGCAGTATTTT.

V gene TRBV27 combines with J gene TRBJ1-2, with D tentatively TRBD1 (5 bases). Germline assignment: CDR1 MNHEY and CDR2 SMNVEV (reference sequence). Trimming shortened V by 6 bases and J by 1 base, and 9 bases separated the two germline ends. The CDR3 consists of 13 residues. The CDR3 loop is CASRTVNNYGYTF. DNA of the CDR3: TGTGCCAGCAGGACAGTTAATAACTATGGCTACACCTTC.

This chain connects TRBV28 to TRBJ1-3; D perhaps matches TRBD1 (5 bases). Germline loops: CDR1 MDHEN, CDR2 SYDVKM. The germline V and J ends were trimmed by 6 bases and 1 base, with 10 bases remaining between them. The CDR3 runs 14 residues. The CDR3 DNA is TGTGCCAGCAGGAATAGGGGTTCTGGAAACACCATATATTTT. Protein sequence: CASRNRGSGNTIYF.

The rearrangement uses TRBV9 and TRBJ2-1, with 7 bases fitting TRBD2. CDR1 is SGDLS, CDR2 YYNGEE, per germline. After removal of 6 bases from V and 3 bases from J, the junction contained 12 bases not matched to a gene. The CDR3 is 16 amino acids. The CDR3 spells CASNLYEGGYYNEQFF. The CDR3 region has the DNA TGTGCCAGCAACCTTTATGAGGGAGGGTACTACAATGAGCAGTTCTTC.

The CDR3 protein is CASSDHPMNTEAFF. CDR3 bases: TGTGCCAGCAGTGACCATCCCATGAACACTGAAGCTTTCTTT. V usage is TRBV2 and J usage is TRBJ1-1; no clear D. Looked up from germline, CDR1 is SNHLY and CDR2 is FYNNEI. This CDR3 contains 14 residues. V was trimmed by 3 bases and J by 0 bases, leaving 8 bases between them.

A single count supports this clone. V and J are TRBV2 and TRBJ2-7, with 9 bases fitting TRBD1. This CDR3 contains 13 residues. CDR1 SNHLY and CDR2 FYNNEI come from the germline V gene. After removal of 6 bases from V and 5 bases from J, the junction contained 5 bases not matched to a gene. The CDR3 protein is CASRGTGLNEQYF. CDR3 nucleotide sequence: TGTGCCAGCAGGGGGACAGGGTTGAACGAGCAGTACTTC.

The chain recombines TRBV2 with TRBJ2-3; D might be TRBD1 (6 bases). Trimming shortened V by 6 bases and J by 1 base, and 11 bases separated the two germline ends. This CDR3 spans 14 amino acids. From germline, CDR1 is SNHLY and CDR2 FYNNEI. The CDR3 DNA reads TGTGCCAGCAGGGGGGCCGGGGGCACAGATACGCAGTATTTT. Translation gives CASRGAGGTDTQYF.

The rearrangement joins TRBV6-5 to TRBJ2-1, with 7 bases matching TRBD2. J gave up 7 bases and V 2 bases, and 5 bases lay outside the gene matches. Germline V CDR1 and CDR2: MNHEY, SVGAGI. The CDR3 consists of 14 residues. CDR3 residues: CASSYQLATNEQFF. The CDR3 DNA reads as TGTGCCAGCAGTTACCAACTAGCGACAAATGAGCAGTTCTTC.